The 26 T cell receptor beta chains listed next were all sequenced from one sample in a study of post-analysis software for immune sequencing data. Study-wide results and limits: There were five or six TRBV segments more frequent in patients than controls, and TRBV5-6, TRBV5-1 and TRBV20-1 were among them.

Their recognized antigens are unknown. Each TCR beta cDNA library carried unique molecular identifiers. Using its own MiXCR run on the PCR reads, TCRdb lists one record per CDR3 protein. The data show about 540,000 distinct CDR3 sequences, with about a third seen just once and 5% to 6% held by the top ten. What was sequenced was blood. These receptors all come from a girl under 18 with multiple sclerosis.

The V gene is TRBV5-6, the J gene TRBJ2-1; 7 bases line up with TRBD1. The CDR3 consists of 14 residues. V was pared by 1 base and J by 13 bases, with 11 bases of the junction left unmatched. Per the germline V gene, CDR1 is SGHDT and CDR2 is YYEEEE. The CDR3 sequence is CASSLYRGQETQFF. CDR3 sequence (DNA): TGTGCCAGCAGCTTGTACAGGGGCCAAGAGACCCAGTTCTTC.

As for this clonotype: In this CDR3 the conserved last residue, phenylalanine or tryptophan, is missing, so a read error is likely. The genes are TRBV9 and TRBJ2-3; TRBD2 might be the D (5 bases). Per the germline V gene, CDR1 is SGDLS and CDR2 is YYNGEE. The CDR3 is made up of 14 amino acids. The germline V and J ends were trimmed by 1 base and 5 bases, with 11 bases remaining between them. CDR3 sequence reads: CASSVSGTQDTQYS. As DNA, the CDR3 is TGTGCCAGCAGCGTATCGGGAACTCAAGATACGCAGTATTCT.

The chain carries TRBV28 and TRBJ2-1; 10 bases are a match to TRBD1. The V gene end was trimmed by 7 bases and the J gene end by 9 bases; junction bases not matched to a gene: 21. The germline V gene encodes CDR1 MDHEN and CDR2 SYDVKM. The CDR3 is made up of 18 amino acids. CDR3 sequence reads: CASTSQRSRTGGYGEQFF. CDR3 nucleotide sequence: TGTGCCAGCACCTCCCAAAGGTCCAGGACAGGGGGTTATGGTGAGCAGTTCTTC.

This clonotype came up a few times. The chain links TRBV5-1 to TRBJ2-1; 13 bases line up with TRBD2. The J segment lost 7 bases and the V segment lost 0 bases, leaving 7 bases of the junction unmatched. Germline-derived CDR1 and CDR2 are SGHRS and YFSETQ. The CDR3 loop spans 17 amino acids. The chain's CDR3 is CASSLAGGLAGLNEQFF. Written as DNA, the CDR3 is TGCGCCAGCAGCTTGGCCGGGGGACTAGCGGGGTTGAATGAGCAGTTCTTC.

This chain connects TRBV4-2 to TRBJ2-5, with TRBD2 matching over 8 bases. J gave up 2 bases and V 0 bases, and 2 bases lay outside the gene matches. This CDR3 is built from 15 residues. The germline CDR1 and CDR2 sequences are LGHNA and YNFKEQ. The CDR3 region is CASSQDSGGQETQYF. The CDR3 DNA reads TGTGCCAGCAGCCAAGATTCGGGGGGGCAAGAGACCCAGTACTTC.

As DNA, the CDR3 is TGTGCCAGTAGCAAGGGCCCAAAGAAGGAAAAACTGTTTTTT. Amino acid sequence: CASSKGPKKEKLFF. The chain is built from TRBV21-1 and TRBJ1-4. TRBV21-1 is annotated as a pseudogene. CDR3 length: 14 amino acids.

This chain connects TRBV28 to TRBJ1-1; D not certain. Germline CDR1 reads MDHEN; CDR2 reads SYDVKM. The V gene lost 6 bases and the J gene lost 5 bases, with 13 bases spanning the gap. This CDR3 comprises 13 residues. The CDR3 DNA sequence: TGTGCCAGCAGCCCCTCCGTTCGGACTGAAGCTTTCTTT. This gives the protein CASSPSVRTEAFF. Combining the CDR3 with reference TRBV28 and TRBJ1-1 gives the whole variable domain DVKVTQSSRYLVKRTGEKVFLECVQDMDHENMFWYRQDPGLGLRLIYFSYDVKMKEKGDIPEGYSVSREKKERFSLILESASTNQTSMYLCASSPSVRTEAFFGQGTRLTVV.

This chain connects TRBV6-2 or TRBV6-3 to TRBJ2-3, with D unclear. Trimming cost V 0 bases and J 6 bases, with 10 bases left between them. The CDR3 sequence is 14 residues long. The germline V gene encodes CDR1 MNHEY and CDR2 SVGEGT. CDR3 in amino acids: CASSYSGPPDTQYF. DNA of the CDR3: TGTGCCAGCAGTTACTCGGGCCCCCCCGATACGCAGTATTTT.

The sample holds a few counts of this clonotype. The chain uses TRBV7-9 and TRBJ1-2; 10 bases are shared with TRBD1. This CDR3 region has 16 residues. Per the germline V gene, CDR1 is SEHNR and CDR2 is FQNEAQ (reference sequence). The V segment lost 7 bases and the J segment 4 bases; nucleotides outside the gene matches: 12. In DNA form, the CDR3 reads TGTGCCAGCAACCCGGGACAGGGGCTGACGTCCTATGGCTACACCTTC. Amino acids: CASNPGQGLTSYGYTF.

This clonotype was observed a single time. V usage is TRBV5-1 and J usage is TRBJ1-1; 7 nucleotides align to TRBD1. The J segment lost 7 bases and the V segment lost 0 bases, leaving 6 bases of the junction unmatched. Per the germline V gene, CDR1 is SGHRS and CDR2 is YFSETQ. The CDR3 has 14 amino acids. CDR3 region: CASSLEGQRIEAFF. The CDR3 DNA sequence: TGCGCCAGCAGCTTGGAGGGACAGCGTATTGAAGCTTTCTTT.

The chain is built from TRBV7-9 and TRBJ2-6; D call uncertain. CDR1 and CDR2 (germline): SEHNR, FQNEAQ (reference sequence). Trimming shortened V by 5 bases and J by 5 bases, and 13 bases separated the two germline ends. This CDR3 region has 15 residues. The CDR3: CASSDSLWRANVLTF. The CDR3 bases are TGTGCCAGCAGCGATTCTCTCTGGCGGGCCAACGTCCTGACTTTC.

J is TRBJ2-3 and V is TRBV20-1, with D hard to call. CDR1 is DFQATT, CDR2 SNEGSKA, per germline (reference sequence). V shed 7 bases and J shed 0 bases, with 11 bases lying between them. The CDR3 has 13 amino acids. The CDR3 DNA reads TGCAGTGGGGTTGAGGCCAGCACAGATACGCAGTATTTT. This sequence encodes CSGVEASTDTQYF.

The chain carries TRBV12-3 or TRBV12-4 and TRBJ1-6, with TRBD1 as a possible D gene (6 bases). V gave up 6 bases and J gave up 6 bases, with 12 bases separating them. The CDR3 loop spans 14 amino acids. CDR3 sequence (DNA): TGTGCCAGCAGGGCACAGGGCCGTAATTCACCCCTCCACTTT. Protein sequence: CASRAQGRNSPLHF.

This chain connects TRBV18 to TRBJ2-1; 7 nucleotides align to TRBD2. V gave up 3 bases and J gave up 5 bases; unmatched junction bases: 13. Per the germline V gene, CDR1 is KGHSH and CDR2 is LQKENI. CDR3 size: 17 residues. CDR3 sequence: CASSPLGGGSFDNEQFF. DNA for the CDR3: TGTGCCAGCTCACCCCTTGGCGGGGGAAGTTTCGACAATGAGCAGTTCTTC.

At least ten counts were recorded for this clonotype. The chain has TRBV5-1 and TRBJ2-3; D might be TRBD1 (6 bases). There are 14 residues in the CDR3. V lost 0 bases and J 3 bases, leaving 8 bases between the germline ends. CDR1 is SGHRS, CDR2 YFSETQ, per germline. CDR3 amino acids: CASSLEGVTDTQYF. CDR3 DNA sequence: TGCGCCAGCAGCTTGGAGGGGGTTACAGATACGCAGTATTTT.

V gene TRBV10-3 combines with J gene TRBJ1-4, with 11 bases aligning to TRBD1. Germline CDR1 ENHRY, CDR2 SYGVKD. V lost 6 bases to trimming and J lost 7 bases; unmatched junction nucleotides: 4. The CDR3 covers 14 residues. The CDR3: CAIRAGTGGEKLFF. In nucleotides, the CDR3 is TGTGCCATCAGGGCCGGGACAGGGGGTGAAAAACTGTTTTTT.

Only a few counts were recorded for this clonotype. V gene TRBV5-1 combines with J gene TRBJ2-1, with a weak D call TRBD1 (5 bases). CDR1 is SGHRS, CDR2 YFSETQ, per germline. V lost 0 bases, J lost 7 bases, and 14 bases lay in between. This CDR3 is 15 amino acids long. The CDR3 region has the DNA TGCGCCAGCAGCTTGGATCAGGGTCTGAGGAATGAGCAGTTCTTC. Translating gives CASSLDQGLRNEQFF.

The chain is built from TRBV5-1 and TRBJ2-4; D might be TRBD1 (5 bases). V lost 4 bases and J 8 bases, leaving 22 bases between the germline ends. CDR3 length: 16 residues. Germline CDR1 and CDR2: SGHRS and YFSETQ. CDR3 DNA: TGCGCCAGCAGCCTACCCAGGGCGCCGGGCGAAGACATTCAGTACTTC. Translating it yields CASSLPRAPGEDIQYF. Based on the CDR3 plus reference TRBV5-1 and TRBJ2-4, the full variable domain is KAGVTQTPRYLIKTRGQQVTLSCSPISGHRSVSWYQQTPGQGLQFLFEYFSETQRNKGNFPGRFSGRQFSNSRSEMNVSTLELGDSALYLCASSLPRAPGEDIQYFGAGTRLSVL.

This clonotype was recorded a few times. The CDR3 is CASSPWGGLNIQYF. The CDR3 bases are TGTGCCAGCAGCCCCTGGGGAGGTTTAAACATTCAGTACTTC. The chain couples TRBV9 to TRBJ2-4, with D perhaps matching TRBD2 (6 bases). The germline CDR1 and CDR2 sequences are SGDLS and YYNGEE. V shed 4 bases and J shed 6 bases, with 14 bases lying between them. The CDR3 is 14 amino acids.

The V gene is TRBV7-9, the J gene TRBJ2-7; no reliable D call. This CDR3 is 14 amino acids long. CDR1 and CDR2 from the germline V gene are SEHNR and FQNEAQ (reference sequence). Trimming removed 2 bases at V and 4 bases at J, with 12 bases between. The CDR3 region is CASSLNVQTYEQYF. In DNA, the CDR3 is TGTGCCAGCAGCTTAAACGTACAGACGTACGAGCAGTACTTC.

Many counts were recorded for this clonotype. The chain links TRBV6-5 to TRBJ2-1; 8 nucleotides agree with TRBD2. The CDR3 has 15 amino acids. Germline loops: CDR1 MNHEY, CDR2 SVGAGI. Germline trimming cut 5 bases from V and 3 bases from J; bases unmatched to any gene: 6. The CDR3 sequence: CASSRGLGSYNEQFF. The CDR3 region has the DNA TGTGCCAGCAGTCGGGGACTAGGTAGCTACAATGAGCAGTTCTTC.

This chain uses TRBV12-3 or TRBV12-4 with TRBJ2-3; 11 positions agree with TRBD2. V trimming: 2 bases; J trimming: 2 bases; junction bases outside the gene matches: 6. The CDR3 totals 17 residues. The DNA of the CDR3 is TGTGCCAGCAGTTTACTCTTAGCGGGGGGGCTCACAGATACGCAGTATTTT. This translates into CASSLLLAGGLTDTQYF.

The chain has TRBV29-1 and TRBJ1-2; D is possibly TRBD1 (6 bases). Trimming removed 3 bases from V and 7 bases from J, with 21 bases in between. Germline CDR1 reads SQVTM; CDR2 reads ANQGSEA. This CDR3 contains 15 residues. CDR3 DNA sequence: TGCAGCGTTGATGAGACGGGGGGGCCGGTCCTTGGCTACACCTTC. Protein: CSVDETGGPVLGYTF.

The chain uses TRBV3-1 and TRBJ2-3; 9 bases align to TRBD2. The germline V gene encodes CDR1 LGHDT and CDR2 YNNKEL (reference sequence). The CDR3 is 18 amino acids. Trimming removed 0 bases from V and 0 bases from J; junction bases left unmatched: 7. The CDR3 DNA reads as TGTGCCAGCAGCCAAGAGGCTAAAGCGGGGGGAAGCACAGATACGCAGTATTTT. Encoded protein: CASSQEAKAGGSTDTQYF.

The rearrangement links TRBV2 to TRBJ2-7; 9 bases line up with TRBD1. J gave up 4 bases and V 4 bases, and 5 bases lay outside the gene matches. Germline lookup yields CDR1 SNHLY and CDR2 FYNNEI. The CDR3 is made up of 14 amino acids. The CDR3 protein is CASSVETGGYEQYF. The CDR3 DNA reads TGTGCCAGCAGTGTGGAGACAGGGGGATACGAGCAGTACTTC.

The chain has TRBV6-6 and TRBJ1-1; weak D call: TRBD1 (6 bases). V was trimmed by 7 bases and J by 2 bases, leaving 17 bases between them. The CDR3 sequence is 15 residues long. Germline CDR1 MNHNY, CDR2 SVGAGI (reference sequence). The CDR3 loop is CASIHTGTPNTEAFF. The CDR3 bases are TGTGCCAGCATCCACACGGGGACACCAAACACTGAAGCTTTCTTT.